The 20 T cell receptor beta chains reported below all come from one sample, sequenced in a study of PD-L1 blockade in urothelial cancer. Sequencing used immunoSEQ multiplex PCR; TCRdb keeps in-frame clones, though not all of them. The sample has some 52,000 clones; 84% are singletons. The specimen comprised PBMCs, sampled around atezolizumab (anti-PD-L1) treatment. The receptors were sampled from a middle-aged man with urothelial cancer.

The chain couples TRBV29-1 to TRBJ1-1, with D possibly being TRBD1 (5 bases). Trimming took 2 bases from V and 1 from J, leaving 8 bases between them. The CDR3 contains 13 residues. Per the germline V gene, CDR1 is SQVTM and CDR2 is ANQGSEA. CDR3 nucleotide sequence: TGCAGCGTTGAACAGGGAACGAACACTGAAGCTTTCTTT. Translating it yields CSVEQGTNTEAFF. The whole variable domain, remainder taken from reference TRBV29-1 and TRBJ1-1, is SAVISQKPSRDICQRGTSLTIQCQVDSQVTMMFWYRQQPGQSLTLIATANQGSEATYESGFVIDKFPISRPNLTFSTLTVSNMSPEDSSIYLCSVEQGTNTEAFFGQGTRLTVV.

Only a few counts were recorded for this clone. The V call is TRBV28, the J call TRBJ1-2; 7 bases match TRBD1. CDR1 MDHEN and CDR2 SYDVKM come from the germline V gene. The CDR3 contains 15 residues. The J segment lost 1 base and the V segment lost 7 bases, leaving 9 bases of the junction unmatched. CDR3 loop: CASIPGTVYNYGYTF. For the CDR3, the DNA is TGTGCCAGCATCCCCGGGACAGTTTATAACTATGGCTACACCTTC.

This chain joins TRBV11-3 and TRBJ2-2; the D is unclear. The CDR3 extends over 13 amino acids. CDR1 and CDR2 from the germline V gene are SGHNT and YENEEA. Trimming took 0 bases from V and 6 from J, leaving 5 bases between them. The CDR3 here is CASSLDFSGELFF. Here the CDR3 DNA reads TGTGCCAGCAGCTTAGATTTCTCCGGGGAGCTGTTTTTT.

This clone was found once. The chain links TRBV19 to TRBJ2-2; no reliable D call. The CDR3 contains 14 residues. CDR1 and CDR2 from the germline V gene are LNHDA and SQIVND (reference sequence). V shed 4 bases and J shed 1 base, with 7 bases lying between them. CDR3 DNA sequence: TGTGCCAGTAGTACGCGAGGGAACACCGGGGAGCTGTTTTTT. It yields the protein CASSTRGNTGELFF.

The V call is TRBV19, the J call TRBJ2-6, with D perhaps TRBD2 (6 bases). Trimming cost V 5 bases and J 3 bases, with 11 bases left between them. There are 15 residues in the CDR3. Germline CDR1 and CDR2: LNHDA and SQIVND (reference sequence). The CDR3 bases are TGTGCCAGTAGTTCCCAGGGAGGTGGGGCCAACGTCCTGACTTTC. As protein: CASSSQGGGANVLTF.

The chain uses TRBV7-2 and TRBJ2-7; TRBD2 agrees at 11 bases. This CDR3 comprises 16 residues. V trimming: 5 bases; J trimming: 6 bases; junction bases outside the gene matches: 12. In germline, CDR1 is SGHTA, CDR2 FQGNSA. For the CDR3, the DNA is TGTGCCAGCAGCCCGAACCTAGCGGGAGGAGGGTCCGAGCAGTACTTC. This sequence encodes CASSPNLAGGGSEQYF.

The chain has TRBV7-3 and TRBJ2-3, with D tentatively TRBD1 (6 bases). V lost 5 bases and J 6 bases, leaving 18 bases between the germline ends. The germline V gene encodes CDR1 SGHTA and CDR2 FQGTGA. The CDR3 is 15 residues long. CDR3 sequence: CASSAAPGQGDTQYF. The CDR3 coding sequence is TGTGCCAGCAGCGCCGCACCGGGCCAGGGGGATACGCAGTATTTT. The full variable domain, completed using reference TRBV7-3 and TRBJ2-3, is GAGVSQTPSNKVTEKGKYVELRCDPISGHTALYWYRQSLGQGPEFLIYFQGTGAADDSGLPNDRFFAVRPEGSVSTLKIQRTERGDSAVYLCASSAAPGQGDTQYFGPGTRLTVL.

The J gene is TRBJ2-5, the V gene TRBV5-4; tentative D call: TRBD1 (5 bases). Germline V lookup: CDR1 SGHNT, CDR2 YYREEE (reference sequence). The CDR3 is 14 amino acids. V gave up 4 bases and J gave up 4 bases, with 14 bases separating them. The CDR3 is CASSPVGQGETQYF. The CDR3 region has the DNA TGTGCCAGCAGCCCGGTAGGACAAGGAGAGACCCAGTACTTC. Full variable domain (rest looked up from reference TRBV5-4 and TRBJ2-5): ETGVTQSPTHLIKTRGQQVTLRCSSQSGHNTVSWYQQALGQGPQFIFQYYREEENGRGNFPPRFSGLQFPNYSSELNVNALELDDSALYLCASSPVGQGETQYFGPGTRLLVL.

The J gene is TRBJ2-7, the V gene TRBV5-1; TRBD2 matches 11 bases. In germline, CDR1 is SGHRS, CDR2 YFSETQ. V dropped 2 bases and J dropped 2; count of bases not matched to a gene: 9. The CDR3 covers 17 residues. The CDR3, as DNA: TGCGCCAGCAGCTTCCTAGGTAGCGGGAGGGTCACCTACGAGCAGTACTTC. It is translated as CASSFLGSGRVTYEQYF. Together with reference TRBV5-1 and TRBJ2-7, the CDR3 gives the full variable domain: KAGVTQTPRYLIKTRGQQVTLSCSPISGHRSVSWYQQTPGQGLQFLFEYFSETQRNKGNFPGRFSGRQFSNSRSEMNVSTLELGDSALYLCASSFLGSGRVTYEQYFGPGTRLTVT.

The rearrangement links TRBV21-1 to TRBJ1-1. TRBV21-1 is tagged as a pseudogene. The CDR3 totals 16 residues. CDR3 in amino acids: CASIYKAGSFNTEAFF. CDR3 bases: TGTGCCAGCATCTACAAGGCGGGGTCCTTTAACACTGAAGCTTTCTTT.

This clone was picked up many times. CDR3 amino acids: CAWGQGGSGNTIYF. The CDR3 DNA is TGTGCCTGGGGACAGGGTGGCTCTGGAAACACCATATATTTT. The V call is TRBV30, the J call TRBJ1-3, with 8 bases aligning to TRBD1. V was clipped by 5 bases and J by 0 bases; unmatched bases: 3. CDR3 size: 14 residues. Germline-derived CDR1 and CDR2 are GTSNPN and SVGIG (reference sequence).

In nucleotides, the CDR3 is TGTGCCAGCAGCAGGGACAGGGAAGGTGAAGCTTTCTTT. It yields the protein CASSRDREGEAFF. J is TRBJ1-1 and V is TRBV7-6; 9 bases line up with TRBD1. The V gene end was trimmed by 5 bases and the J gene end by 7 bases; junction bases not matched to a gene: 5. This CDR3 region has 13 residues. Germline V lookup: CDR1 SGHVS, CDR2 FNYEAQ.

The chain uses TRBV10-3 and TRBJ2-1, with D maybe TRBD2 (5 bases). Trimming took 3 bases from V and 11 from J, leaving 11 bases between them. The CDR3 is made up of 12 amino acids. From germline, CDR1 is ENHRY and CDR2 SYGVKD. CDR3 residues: CAISDTAEKQFF. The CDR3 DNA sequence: TGTGCCATCAGTGATACAGCGGAGAAGCAGTTCTTC.

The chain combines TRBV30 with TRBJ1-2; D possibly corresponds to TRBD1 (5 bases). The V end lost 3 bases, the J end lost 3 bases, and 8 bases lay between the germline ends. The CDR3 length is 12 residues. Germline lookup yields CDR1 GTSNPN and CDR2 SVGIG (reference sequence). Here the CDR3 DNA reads TGTGCCTGGAGCTCGGGGGACTATGGCTACACCTTC. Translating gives CAWSSGDYGYTF.

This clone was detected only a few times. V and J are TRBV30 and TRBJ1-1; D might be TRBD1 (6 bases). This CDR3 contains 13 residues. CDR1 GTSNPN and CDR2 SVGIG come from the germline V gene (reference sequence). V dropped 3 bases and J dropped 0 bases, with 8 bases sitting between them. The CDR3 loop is CAWRGQMNTEAFF. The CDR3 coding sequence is TGTGCCTGGAGAGGACAGATGAACACTGAAGCTTTCTTT.

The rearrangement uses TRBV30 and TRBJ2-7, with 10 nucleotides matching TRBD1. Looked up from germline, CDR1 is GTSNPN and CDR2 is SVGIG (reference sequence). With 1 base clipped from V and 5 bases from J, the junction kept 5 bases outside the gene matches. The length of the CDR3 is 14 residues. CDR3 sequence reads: CAWSGGTGVDEQYF. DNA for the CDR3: TGTGCCTGGAGTGGTGGGACAGGGGTGGACGAGCAGTACTTC.

CDR3 sequence (DNA): TGTGCCAGCAGACAGGTGATGAACACTGAAGCTTTCTTT. Translation gives CASRQVMNTEAFF. The chain recombines TRBV6-1 with TRBJ1-1, with a possible D match to TRBD1 (5 bases). The CDR3 is 13 amino acids. Deletions cut 6 bases from V and 0 bases from J, with 8 bases between. CDR1 and CDR2 (germline): MNHNS, SASEGT.

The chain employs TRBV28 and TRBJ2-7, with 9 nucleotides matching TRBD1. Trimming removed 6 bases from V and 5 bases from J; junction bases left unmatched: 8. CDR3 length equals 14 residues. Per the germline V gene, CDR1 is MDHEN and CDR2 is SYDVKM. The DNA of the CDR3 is TGTGCCAGCAGAAACAGGGGGCGCGGGCACGAGCAGTACTTC. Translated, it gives CASRNRGRGHEQYF. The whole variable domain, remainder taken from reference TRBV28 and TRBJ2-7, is DVKVTQSSRYLVKRTGEKVFLECVQDMDHENMFWYRQDPGLGLRLIYFSYDVKMKEKGDIPEGYSVSREKKERFSLILESASTNQTSMYLCASRNRGRGHEQYFGPGTRLTVT.

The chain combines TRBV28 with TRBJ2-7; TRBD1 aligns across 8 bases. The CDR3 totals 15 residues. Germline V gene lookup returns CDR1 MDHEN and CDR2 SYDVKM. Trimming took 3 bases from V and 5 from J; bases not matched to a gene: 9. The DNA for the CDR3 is TGTGCCAGCAGTTTCCTTGGGACAGGAGGAAACGAGCAGTACTTC. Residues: CASSFLGTGGNEQYF.

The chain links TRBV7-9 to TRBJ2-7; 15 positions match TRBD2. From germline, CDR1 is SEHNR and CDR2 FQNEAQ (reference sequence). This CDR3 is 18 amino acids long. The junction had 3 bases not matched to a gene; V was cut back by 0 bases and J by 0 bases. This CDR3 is CASSLAGTSGRSSYEQYF. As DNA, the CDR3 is TGTGCCAGCAGCTTAGCCGGGACTAGCGGGAGGAGCTCCTACGAGCAGTACTTC.